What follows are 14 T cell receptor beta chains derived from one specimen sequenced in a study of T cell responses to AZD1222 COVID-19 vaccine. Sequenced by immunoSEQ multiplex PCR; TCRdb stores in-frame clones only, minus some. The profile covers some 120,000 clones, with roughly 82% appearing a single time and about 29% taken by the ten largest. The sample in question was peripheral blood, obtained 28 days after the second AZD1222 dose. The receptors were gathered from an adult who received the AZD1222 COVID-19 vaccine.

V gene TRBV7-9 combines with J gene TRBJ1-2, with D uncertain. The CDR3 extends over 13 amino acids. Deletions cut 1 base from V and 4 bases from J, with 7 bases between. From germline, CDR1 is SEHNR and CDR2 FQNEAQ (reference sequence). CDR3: CASSLVSSYGYTF. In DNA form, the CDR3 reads TGTGCCAGCAGCTTAGTAAGTTCCTATGGCTACACCTTC.

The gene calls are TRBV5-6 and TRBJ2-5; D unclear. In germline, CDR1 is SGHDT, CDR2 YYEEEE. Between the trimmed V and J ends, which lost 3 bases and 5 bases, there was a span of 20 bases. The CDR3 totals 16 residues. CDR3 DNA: TGTGCCAGCAGCTCCGTCGGTCGGATTGTGTATGAGACCCAGTACTTC. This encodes CASSSVGRIVYETQYF.

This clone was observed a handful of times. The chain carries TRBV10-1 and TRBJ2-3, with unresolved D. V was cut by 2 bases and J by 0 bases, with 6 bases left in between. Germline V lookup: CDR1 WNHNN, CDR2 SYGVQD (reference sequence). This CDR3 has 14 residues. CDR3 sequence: CASSEGLSTDTQYF. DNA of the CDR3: TGCGCCAGCAGTGAGGGTTTAAGCACAGATACGCAGTATTTT.

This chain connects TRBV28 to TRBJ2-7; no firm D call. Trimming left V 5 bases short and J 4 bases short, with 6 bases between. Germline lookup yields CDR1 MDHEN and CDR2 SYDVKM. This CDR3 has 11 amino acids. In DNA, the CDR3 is TGTGCCAGCAGTAGAAGGTACGAGCAGTACTTC. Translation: CASSRRYEQYF.

For the CDR3, the DNA is TGTGCCAGCAGTGACTCTCTCCGGACAGGGGGACGCTACACCTTC. Protein sequence: CASSDSLRTGGRYTF. The chain combines TRBV6-4 with TRBJ1-2; 10 bases line up with TRBD1. The CDR3 length is 15 residues. V lost 0 bases and J lost 9; bases outside the gene matches: 7. In germline, CDR1 is MRHNA, CDR2 SNTAGT.

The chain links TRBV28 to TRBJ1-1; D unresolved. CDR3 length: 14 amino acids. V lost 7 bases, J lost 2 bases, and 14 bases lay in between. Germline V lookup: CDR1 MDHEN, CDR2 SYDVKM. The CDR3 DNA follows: TGTGCCAGCATCCCTCTAACTGCTAACACTGAAGCTTTCTTT. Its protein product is CASIPLTANTEAFF.

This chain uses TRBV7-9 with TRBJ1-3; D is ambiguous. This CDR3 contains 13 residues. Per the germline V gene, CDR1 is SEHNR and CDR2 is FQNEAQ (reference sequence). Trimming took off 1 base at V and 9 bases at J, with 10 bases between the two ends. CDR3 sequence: CASSLGKFGTIYF. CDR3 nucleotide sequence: TGTGCCAGCAGCTTAGGCAAATTCGGCACCATATATTTT.

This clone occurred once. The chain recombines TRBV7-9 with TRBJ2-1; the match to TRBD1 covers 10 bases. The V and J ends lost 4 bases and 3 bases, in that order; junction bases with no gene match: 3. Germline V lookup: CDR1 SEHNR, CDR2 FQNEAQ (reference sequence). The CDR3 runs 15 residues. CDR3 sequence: CASSYRTGGYNEQFF. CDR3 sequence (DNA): TGTGCCAGCAGCTATCGGACAGGGGGCTACAATGAGCAGTTCTTC.

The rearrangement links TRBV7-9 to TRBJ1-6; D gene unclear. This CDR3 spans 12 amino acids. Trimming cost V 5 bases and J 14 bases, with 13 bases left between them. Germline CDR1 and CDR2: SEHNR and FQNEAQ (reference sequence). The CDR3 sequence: CASSTAPEALHF. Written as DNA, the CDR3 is TGTGCCAGCAGCACAGCGCCCGAGGCCCTCCACTTT. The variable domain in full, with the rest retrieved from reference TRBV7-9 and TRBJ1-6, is DTGVSQNPRHKITKRGQNVTFRCDPISEHNRLYWYRQTLGQGPEFLTYFQNEAQLEKSRLLSDRFSAERPKGSFSTLEIQRTEQGDSAMYLCASSTAPEALHFGNGTRLTVT.

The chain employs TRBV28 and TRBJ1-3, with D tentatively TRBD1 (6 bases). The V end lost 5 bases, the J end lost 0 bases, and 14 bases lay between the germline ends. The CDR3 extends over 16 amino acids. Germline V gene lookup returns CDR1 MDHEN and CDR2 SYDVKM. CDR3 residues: CASSSVGGSSGNTIYF. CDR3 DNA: TGTGCCAGCAGTAGCGTAGGGGGTAGCTCTGGAAACACCATATATTTT.

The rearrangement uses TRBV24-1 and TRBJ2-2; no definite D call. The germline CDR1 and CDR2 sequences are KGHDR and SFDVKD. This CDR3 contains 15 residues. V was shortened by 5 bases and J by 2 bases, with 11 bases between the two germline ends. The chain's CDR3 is CATSAMGDNTGELFF. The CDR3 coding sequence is TGTGCCACCAGTGCAATGGGTGACAACACCGGGGAGCTGTTTTTT.

Written as DNA, the CDR3 is TGTGCCAGTAGTATCGACTCCAGGAGCTCCTATAATTCACCCCTCCACTTT. Its translation: CASSIDSRSSYNSPLHF. The genes are TRBV19 and TRBJ1-6, with unresolved D. This CDR3 is 17 amino acids long. V was shortened by 3 bases and J by 0 bases, with 12 bases between the two germline ends. Per germline, CDR1 LNHDA and CDR2 SQIVND (reference sequence).

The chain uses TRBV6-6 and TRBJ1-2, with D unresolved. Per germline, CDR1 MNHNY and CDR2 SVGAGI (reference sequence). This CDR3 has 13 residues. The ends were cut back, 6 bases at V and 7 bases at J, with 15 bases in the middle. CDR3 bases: TGTGCCAGCAGGCTTCCGATGGAGGGTGGCTACACCTTC. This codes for CASRLPMEGGYTF.

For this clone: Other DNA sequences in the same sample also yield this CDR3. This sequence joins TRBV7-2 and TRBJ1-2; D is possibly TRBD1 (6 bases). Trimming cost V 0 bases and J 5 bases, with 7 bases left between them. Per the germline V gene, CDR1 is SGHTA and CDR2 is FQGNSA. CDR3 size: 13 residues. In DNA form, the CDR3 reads TGTGCCAGCAGCTTAGCACAGGGATATGGCTACACCTTC. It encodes CASSLAQGYGYTF.